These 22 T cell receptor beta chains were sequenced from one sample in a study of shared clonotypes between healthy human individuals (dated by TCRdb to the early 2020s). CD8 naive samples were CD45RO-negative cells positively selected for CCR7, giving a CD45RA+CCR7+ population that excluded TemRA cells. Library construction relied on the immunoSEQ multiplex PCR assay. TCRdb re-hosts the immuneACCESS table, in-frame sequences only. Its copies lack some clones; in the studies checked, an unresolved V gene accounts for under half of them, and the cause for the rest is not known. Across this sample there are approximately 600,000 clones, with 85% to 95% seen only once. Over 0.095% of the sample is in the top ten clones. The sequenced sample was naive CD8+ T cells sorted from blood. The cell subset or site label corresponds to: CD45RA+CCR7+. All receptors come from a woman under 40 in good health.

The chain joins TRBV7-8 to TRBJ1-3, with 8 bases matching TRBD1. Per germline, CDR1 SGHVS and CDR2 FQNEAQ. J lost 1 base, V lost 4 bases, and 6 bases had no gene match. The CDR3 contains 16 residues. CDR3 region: CASSSQGAGSGNTIYF. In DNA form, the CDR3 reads TGTGCCAGCAGCTCCCAGGGGGCTGGATCTGGAAACACCATATATTTT.

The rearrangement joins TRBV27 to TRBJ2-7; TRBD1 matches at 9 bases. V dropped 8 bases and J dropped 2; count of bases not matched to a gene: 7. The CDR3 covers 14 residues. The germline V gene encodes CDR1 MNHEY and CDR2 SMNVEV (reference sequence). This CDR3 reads CASSPGQGPYEQYF. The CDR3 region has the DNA TGTGCCAGCTCCCCGGGACAGGGACCCTACGAGCAGTACTTC.

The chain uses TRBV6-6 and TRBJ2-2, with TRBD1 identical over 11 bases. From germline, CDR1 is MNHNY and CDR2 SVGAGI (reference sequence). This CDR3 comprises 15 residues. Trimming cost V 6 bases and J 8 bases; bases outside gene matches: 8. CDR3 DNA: TGTGCCAGCAGCCCCGGGACAGGGGGATGGGGGGAGCTGTTTTTT. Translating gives CASSPGTGGWGELFF.

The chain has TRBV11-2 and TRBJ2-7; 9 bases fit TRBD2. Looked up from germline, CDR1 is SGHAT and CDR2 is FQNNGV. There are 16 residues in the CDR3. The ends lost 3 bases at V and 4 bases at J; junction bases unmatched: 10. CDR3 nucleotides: TGTGCCAGCAGCTTGGCTTGGCGGGAGGGCTTGTACGAGCAGTACTTC. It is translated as CASSLAWREGLYEQYF.

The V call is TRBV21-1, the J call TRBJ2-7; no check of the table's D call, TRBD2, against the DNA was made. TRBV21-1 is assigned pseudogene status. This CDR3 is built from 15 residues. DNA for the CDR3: TGTGCCAGCAGCAAACAGGCTAGCGCGAACTACGAGCAGTACTTC. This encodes CASSKQASANYEQYF.

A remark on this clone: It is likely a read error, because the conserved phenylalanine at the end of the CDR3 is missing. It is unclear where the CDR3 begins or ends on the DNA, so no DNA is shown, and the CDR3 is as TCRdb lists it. The CDR3 reads CASSSTPGQVSL. The chain employs TRBV19 and TRBJ2-4; whether TRBD1, the table's D call, matches the DNA was not checked. The CDR3 is 12 amino acids in total, end residues counted. Germline V gene lookup returns CDR1 LNHDA and CDR2 SQIVND (reference sequence).

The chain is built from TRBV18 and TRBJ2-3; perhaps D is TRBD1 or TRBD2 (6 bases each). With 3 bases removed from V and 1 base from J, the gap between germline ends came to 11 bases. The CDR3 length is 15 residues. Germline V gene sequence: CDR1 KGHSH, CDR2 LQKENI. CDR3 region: CASSPGGGGTDTQYF. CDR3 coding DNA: TGTGCCAGCTCACCGGGGGGCGGGGGCACAGATACGCAGTATTTT.

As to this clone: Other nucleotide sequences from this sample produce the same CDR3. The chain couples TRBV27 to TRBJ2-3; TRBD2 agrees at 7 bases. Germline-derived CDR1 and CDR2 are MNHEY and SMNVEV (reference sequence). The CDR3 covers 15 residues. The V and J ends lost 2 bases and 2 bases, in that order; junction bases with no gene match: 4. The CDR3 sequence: CASSLLAGVTDTQYF. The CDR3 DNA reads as TGTGCCAGCAGTTTACTCGCGGGAGTCACAGATACGCAGTATTTT.

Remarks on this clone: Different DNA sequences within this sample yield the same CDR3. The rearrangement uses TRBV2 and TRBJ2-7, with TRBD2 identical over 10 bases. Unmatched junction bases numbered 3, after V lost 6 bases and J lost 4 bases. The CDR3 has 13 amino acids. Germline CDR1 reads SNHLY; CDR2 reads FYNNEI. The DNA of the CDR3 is TGTGCCAGCAGGCCGGGACTAGCGTACGAGCAGTACTTC. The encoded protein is CASRPGLAYEQYF.

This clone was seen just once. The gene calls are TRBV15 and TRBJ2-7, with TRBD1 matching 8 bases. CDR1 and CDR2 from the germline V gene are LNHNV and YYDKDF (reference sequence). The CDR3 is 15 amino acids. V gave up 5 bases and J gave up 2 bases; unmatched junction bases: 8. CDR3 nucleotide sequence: TGTGCCACCAGCGGATCGGACAGGGATCCCTACGAGCAGTACTTC. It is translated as CATSGSDRDPYEQYF. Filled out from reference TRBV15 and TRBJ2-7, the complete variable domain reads DAMVIQNPRYQVTQFGKPVTLSCSQTLNHNVMYWYQQKSSQAPKLLFHYYDKDFNNEADTPDNFQSRRPNTSFCFLDIRSPGLGDTAMYLCATSGSDRDPYEQYFGPGTRLTVT.

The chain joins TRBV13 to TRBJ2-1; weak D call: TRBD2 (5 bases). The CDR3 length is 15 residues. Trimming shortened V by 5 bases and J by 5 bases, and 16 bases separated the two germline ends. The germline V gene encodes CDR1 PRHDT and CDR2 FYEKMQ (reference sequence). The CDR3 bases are TGTGCCAGCAGCCTGGTGGTAGCGCGAAACAATGAGCAGTTCTTC. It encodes CASSLVVARNNEQFF.

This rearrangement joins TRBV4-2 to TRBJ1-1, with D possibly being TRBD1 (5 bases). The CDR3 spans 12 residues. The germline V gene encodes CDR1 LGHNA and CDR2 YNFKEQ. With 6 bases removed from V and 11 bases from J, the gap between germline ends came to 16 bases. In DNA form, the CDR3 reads TGTGCCAGCAGGGACCCCGGTGGGGGGGCTTTCTTT. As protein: CASRDPGGGAFF.

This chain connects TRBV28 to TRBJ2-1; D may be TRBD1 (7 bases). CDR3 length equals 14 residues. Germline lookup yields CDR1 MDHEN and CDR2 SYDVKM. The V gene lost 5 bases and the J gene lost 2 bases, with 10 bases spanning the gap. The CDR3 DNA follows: TGTGCCAGCAGTGCGGGACAGACCTACAATGAGCAGTTCTTC. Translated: CASSAGQTYNEQFF.

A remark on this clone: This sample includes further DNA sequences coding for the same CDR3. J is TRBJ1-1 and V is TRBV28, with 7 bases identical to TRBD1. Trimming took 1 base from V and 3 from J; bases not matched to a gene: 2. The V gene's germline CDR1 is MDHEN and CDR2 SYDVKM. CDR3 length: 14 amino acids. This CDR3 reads CASSLSGGDTEAFF. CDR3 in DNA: TGTGCCAGCAGTTTATCAGGGGGAGACACTGAAGCTTTCTTT.

The CDR3 sequence is CASSHRGGHEQYF. CDR3 nucleotide sequence: TGTGCCAGCAGCCACAGGGGAGGGCACGAGCAGTACTTC. V and J are TRBV14 and TRBJ2-7; D may be TRBD2 (7 bases). Trimming removed 3 bases at V and 5 bases at J, with 11 bases between. Germline V gene sequence: CDR1 SGHDN, CDR2 FVKESK. CDR3 length equals 13 residues.

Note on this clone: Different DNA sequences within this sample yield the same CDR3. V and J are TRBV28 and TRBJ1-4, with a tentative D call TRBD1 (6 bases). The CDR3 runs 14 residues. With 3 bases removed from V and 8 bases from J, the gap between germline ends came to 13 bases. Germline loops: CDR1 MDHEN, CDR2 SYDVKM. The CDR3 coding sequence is TGTGCCAGCAGTTTGTCAGGGGCAGGCGAAAAACTGTTTTTT. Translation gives CASSLSGAGEKLFF.

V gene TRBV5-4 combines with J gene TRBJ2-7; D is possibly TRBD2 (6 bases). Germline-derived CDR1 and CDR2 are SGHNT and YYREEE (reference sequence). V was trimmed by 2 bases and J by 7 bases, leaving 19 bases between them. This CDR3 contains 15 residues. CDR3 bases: TGTGCCAGCAGCTTTGGGACTCGACCAACGGGAGAGCAGTACTTC. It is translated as CASSFGTRPTGEQYF.

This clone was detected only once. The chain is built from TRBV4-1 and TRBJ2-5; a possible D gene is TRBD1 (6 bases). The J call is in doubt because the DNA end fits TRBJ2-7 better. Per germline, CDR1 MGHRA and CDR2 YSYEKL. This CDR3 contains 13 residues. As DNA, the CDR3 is TGCGCCAGCAGCCAGGTGGGGGCCGACGAGCAGTACTTC. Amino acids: CASSQVGADEQYF.

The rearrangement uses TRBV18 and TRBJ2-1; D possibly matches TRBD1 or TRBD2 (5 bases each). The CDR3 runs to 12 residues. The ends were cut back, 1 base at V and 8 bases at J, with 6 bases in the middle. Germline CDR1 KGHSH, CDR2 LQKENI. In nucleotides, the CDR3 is TGTGCCAGCTCACCACGAGGGGATGAGCAGTTCTTC. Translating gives CASSPRGDEQFF. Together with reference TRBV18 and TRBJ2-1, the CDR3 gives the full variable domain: NAGVMQNPRHLVRRRGQEARLRCSPMKGHSHVYWYRQLPEEGLKFMVYLQKENIIDESGMPKERFSAEFPKEGPSILRIQQVVRGDSAAYFCASSPRGDEQFFGPGTRLTVL.

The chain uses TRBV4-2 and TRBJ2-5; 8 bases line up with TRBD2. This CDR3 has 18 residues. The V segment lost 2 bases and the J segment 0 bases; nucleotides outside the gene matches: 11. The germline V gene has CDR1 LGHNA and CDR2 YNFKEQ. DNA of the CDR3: TGTGCCAGCAGCCAACCTGCCTCGGCGGGGGGTTACCAAGAGACCCAGTACTTC. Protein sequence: CASSQPASAGGYQETQYF.

The CDR3 protein is CASSNPSGSSADTQYF. For the CDR3, the DNA is TGTGCCAGCAGCAACCCTAGCGGGAGTTCGGCAGATACGCAGTATTTT. The chain links TRBV11-2 to TRBJ2-3, with 10 positions matching TRBD2. The germline V gene has CDR1 SGHAT and CDR2 FQNNGV. The CDR3 sequence is 16 residues long. Germline trimming cut 5 bases from V and 4 bases from J; bases unmatched to any gene: 9.

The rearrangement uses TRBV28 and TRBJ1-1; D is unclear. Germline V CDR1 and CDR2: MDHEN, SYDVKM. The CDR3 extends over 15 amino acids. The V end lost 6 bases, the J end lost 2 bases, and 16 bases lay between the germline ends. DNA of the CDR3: TGTGCCAGCAGCTCACCGGAGGGAACTAACACTGAAGCTTTCTTT. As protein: CASSSPEGTNTEAFF.